The clone carrying this T cell receptor beta chain was detected only once. The source of the sample is a study of technical replicates of blood from several donors. The CDR3 sequence is 14 residues long. Between the trimmed V and J ends, which lost 0 bases and 0 bases, there was a span of 6 bases. Germline CDR1 SGHRS, CDR2 YFSETQ. Measured with immunoSEQ multiplex PCR; TCRdb has only the in-frame clones, and not every one. The sample yields about 83,000 clones, roughly nine tenths seen once. The rearrangement joins TRBV5-1 to TRBJ2-5, with D possibly TRBD1 on 6 matching bases. Input material: T cells isolated from PBMCs. The TCR sequence derives from a human donor in good health. In DNA, the CDR3 is TGCGCCAGCAGCTTGGGGGACAACCAAGAGACCCAGTACTTC. It encodes CASSLGDNQETQYF.